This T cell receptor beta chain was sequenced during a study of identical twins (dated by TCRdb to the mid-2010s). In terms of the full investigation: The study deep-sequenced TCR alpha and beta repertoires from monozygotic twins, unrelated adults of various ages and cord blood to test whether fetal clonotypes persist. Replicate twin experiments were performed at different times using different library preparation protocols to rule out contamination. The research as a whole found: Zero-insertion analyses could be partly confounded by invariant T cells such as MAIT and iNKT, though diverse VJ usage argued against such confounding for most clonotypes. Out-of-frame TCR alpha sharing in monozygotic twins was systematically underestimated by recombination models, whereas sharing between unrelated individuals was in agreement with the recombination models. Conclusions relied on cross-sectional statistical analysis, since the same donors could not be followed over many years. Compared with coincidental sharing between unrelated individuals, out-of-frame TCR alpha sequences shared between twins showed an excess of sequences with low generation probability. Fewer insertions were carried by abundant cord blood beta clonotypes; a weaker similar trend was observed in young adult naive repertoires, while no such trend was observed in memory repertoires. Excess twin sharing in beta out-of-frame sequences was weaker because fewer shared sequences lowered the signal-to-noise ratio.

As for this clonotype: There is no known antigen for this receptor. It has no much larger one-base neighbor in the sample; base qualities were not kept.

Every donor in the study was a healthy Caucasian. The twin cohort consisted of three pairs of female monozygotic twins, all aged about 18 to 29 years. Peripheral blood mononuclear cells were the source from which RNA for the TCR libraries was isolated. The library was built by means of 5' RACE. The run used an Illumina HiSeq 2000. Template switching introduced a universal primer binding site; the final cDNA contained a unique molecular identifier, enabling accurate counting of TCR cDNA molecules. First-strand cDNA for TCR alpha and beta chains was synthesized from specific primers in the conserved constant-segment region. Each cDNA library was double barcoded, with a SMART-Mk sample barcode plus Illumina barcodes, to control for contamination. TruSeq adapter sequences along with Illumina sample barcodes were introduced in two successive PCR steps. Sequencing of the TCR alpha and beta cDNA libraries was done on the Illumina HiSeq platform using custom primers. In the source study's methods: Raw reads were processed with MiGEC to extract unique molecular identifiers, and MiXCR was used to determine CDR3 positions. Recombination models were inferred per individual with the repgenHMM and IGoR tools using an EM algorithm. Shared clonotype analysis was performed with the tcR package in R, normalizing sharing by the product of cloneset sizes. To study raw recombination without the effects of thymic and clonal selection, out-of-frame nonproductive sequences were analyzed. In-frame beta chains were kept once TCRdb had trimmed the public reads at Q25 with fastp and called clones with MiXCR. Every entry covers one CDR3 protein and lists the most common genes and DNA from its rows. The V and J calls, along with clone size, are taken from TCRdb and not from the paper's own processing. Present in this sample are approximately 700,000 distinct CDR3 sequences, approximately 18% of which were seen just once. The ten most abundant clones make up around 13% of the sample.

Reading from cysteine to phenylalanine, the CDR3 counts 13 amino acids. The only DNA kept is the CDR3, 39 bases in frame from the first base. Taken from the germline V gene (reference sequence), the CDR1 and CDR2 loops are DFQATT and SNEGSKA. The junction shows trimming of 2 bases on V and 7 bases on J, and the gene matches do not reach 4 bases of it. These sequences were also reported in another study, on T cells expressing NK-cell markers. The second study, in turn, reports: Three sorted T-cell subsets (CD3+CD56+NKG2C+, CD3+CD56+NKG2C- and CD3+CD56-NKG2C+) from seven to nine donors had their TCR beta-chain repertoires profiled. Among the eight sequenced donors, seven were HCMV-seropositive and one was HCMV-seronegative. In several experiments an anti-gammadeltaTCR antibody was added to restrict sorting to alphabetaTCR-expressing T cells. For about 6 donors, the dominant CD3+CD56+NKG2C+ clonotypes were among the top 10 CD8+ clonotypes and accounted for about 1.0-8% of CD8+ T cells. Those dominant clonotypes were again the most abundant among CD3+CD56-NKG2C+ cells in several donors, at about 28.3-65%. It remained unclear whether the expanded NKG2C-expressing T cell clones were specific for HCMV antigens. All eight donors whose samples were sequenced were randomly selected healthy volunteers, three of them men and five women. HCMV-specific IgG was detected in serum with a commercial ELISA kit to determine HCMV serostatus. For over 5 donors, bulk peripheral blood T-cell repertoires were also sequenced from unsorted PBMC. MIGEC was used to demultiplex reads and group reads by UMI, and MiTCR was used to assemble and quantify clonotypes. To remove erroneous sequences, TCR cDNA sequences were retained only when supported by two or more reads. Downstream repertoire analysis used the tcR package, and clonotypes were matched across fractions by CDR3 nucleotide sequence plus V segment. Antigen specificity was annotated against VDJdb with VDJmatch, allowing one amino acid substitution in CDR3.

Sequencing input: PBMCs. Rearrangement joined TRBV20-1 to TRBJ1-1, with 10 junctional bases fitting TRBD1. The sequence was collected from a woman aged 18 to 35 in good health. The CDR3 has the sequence CSARSTGGFEAFF. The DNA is TGCAGTGCTAGATCGACAGGGGGCTTTGAAGCTTTCTTT.